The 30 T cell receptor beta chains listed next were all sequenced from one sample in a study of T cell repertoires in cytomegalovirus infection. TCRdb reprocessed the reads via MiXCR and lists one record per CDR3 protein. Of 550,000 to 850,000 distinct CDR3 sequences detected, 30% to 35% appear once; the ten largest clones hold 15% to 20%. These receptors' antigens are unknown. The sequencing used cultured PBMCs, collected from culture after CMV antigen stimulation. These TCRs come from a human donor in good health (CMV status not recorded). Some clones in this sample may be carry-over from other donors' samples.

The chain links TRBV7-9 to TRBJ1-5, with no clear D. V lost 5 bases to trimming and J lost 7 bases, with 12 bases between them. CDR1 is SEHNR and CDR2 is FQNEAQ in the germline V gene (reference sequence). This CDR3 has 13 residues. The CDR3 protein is CASSPQSGQPQHF. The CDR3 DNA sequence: TGTGCCAGCAGCCCCCAATCGGGGCAGCCCCAGCATTTT.

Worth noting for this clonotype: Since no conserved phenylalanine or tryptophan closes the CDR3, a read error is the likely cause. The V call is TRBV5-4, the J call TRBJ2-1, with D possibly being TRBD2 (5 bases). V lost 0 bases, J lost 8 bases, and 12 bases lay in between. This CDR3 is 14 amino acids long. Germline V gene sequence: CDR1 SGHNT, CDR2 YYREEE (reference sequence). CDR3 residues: CASSLELNSDEQFS. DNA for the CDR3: TGTGCCAGCAGCTTGGAGCTTAATAGCGATGAGCAGTTCTCC.

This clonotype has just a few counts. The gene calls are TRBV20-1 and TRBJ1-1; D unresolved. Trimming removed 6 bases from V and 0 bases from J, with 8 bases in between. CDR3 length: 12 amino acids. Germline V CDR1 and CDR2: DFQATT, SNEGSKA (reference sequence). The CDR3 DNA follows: TGCAGTGCCGTACGTATGAACACTGAAGCTTTCTTT. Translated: CSAVRMNTEAFF.

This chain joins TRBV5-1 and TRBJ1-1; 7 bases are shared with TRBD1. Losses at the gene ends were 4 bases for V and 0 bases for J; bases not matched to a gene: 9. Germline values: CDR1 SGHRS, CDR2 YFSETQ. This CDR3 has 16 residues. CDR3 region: CASSAGTESMNTEAFF. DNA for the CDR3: TGCGCCAGCAGCGCCGGGACAGAGAGCATGAACACTGAAGCTTTCTTT. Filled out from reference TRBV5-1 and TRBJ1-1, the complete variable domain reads KAGVTQTPRYLIKTRGQQVTLSCSPISGHRSVSWYQQTPGQGLQFLFEYFSETQRNKGNFPGRFSGRQFSNSRSEMNVSTLELGDSALYLCASSAGTESMNTEAFFGQGTRLTVV.

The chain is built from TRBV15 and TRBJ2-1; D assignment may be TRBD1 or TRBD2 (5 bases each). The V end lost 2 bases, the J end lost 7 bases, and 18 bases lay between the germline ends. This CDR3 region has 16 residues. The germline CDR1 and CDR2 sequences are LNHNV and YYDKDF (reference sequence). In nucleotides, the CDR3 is TGTGCCACCAGCAGAAAACGGGACGTAAAGATAAATGAGCAGTTCTTC. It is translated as CATSRKRDVKINEQFF.

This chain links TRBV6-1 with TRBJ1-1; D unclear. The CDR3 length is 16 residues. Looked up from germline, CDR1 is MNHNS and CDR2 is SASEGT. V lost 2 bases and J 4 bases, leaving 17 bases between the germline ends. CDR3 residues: CASSENPQTLGTEAFF. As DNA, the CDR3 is TGTGCCAGCAGTGAAAACCCCCAGACCCTGGGCACTGAAGCTTTCTTT.

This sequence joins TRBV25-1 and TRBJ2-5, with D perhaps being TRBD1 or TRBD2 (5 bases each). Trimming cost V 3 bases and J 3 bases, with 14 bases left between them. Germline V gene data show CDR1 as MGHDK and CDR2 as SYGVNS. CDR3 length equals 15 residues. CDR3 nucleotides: TGTGCCAGCAGTGATCGTTGGGACCGAGAAGAGACCCAGTACTTC. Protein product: CASSDRWDREETQYF. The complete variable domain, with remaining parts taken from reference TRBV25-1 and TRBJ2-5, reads EADIYQTPRYLVIGTGKKITLECSQTMGHDKMYWYQQDPGMELHLIHYSYGVNSTEKGDLSSESTVSRIRTEHFPLTLESARPSHTSQYLCASSDRWDREETQYFGPGTRLLVL.

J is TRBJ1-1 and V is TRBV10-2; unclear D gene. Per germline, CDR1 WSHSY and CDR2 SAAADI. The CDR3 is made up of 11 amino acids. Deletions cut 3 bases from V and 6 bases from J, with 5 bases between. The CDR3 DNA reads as TGCGCCAGCAGTGATTATGCTGAAGCTTTCTTT. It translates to CASSDYAEAFF.

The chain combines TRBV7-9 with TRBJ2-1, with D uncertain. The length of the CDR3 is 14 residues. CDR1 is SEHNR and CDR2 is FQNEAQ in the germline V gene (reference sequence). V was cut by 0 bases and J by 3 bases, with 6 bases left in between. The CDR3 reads CASSLAASYNEQFF. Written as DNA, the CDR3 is TGTGCCAGCAGCTTAGCGGCCAGCTACAATGAGCAGTTCTTC.

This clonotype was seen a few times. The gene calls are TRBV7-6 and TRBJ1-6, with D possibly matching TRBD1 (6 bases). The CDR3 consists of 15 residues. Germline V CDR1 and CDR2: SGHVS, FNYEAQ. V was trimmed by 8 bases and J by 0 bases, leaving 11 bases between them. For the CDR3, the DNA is TGTGCCAGCGCCCAGGGGAGCTCCTATAATTCACCCCTCCACTTT. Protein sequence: CASAQGSSYNSPLHF.

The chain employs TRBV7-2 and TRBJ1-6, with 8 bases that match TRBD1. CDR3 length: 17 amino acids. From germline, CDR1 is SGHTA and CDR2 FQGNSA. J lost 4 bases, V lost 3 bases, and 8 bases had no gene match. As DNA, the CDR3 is TGTGCCAGCAGCTTCGGTACAGGGGGTCAGTATAATTCACCCCTCCACTTT. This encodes CASSFGTGGQYNSPLHF.

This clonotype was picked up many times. The CDR3 reads CASSPAGNQPQHF. The CDR3 DNA sequence: TGTGCCAGCAGTCCTGCGGGGAATCAGCCCCAGCATTTT. The chain uses TRBV12-3 or TRBV12-4 and TRBJ1-5, with no clear D. Trimming pared 5 bases from V and 4 bases from J, leaving 9 bases between. CDR3 size: 13 residues.

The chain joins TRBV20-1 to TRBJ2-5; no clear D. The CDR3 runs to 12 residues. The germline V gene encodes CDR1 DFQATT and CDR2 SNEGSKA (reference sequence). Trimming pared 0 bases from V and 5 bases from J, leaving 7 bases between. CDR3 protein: CSARDLWETQYF. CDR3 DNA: TGCAGTGCTAGAGACCTCTGGGAGACCCAGTACTTC.

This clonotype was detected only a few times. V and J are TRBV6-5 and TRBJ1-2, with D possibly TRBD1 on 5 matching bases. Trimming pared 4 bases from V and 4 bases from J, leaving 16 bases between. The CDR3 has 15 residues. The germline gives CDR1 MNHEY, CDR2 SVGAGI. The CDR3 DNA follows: TGTGCCAGCAGTTTAGGACAATTGTCAAGCTATGGCTACACCTTC. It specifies CASSLGQLSSYGYTF.

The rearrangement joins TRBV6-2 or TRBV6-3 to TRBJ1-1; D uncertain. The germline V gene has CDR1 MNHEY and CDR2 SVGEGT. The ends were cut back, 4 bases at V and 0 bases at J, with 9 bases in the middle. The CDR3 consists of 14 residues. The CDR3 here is CASSFGSMNTEAFF. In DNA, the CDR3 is TGTGCCAGCAGTTTCGGCAGTATGAACACTGAAGCTTTCTTT.

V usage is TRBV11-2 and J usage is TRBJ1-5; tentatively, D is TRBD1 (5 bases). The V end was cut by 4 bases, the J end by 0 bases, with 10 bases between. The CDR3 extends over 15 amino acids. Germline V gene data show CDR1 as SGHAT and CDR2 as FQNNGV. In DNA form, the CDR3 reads TGTGCCAGCAGCTGGGACCCAGATAGCAATCAGCCCCAGCATTTT. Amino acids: CASSWDPDSNQPQHF.

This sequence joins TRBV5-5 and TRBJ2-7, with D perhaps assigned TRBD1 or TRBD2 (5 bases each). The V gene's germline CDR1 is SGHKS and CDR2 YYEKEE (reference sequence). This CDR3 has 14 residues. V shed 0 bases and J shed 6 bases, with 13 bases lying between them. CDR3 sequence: CASSLVSGRSEQYF. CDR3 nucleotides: TGTGCCAGCAGCTTGGTGTCGGGACGGTCCGAGCAGTACTTC.

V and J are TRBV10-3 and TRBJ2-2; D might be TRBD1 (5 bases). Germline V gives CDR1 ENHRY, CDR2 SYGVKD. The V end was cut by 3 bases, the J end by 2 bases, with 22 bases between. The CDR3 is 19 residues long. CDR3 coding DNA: TGTGCCATCAGTGACCCTTCGACAGTCCCTTTCCTAAACACCGGGGAGCTGTTTTTT. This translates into CAISDPSTVPFLNTGELFF.

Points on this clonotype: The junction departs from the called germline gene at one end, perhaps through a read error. The CDR3, as DNA: TGTGCCAGCAGTGAAGCCGGGGGCCGGGCCGACGTCTTC. Protein sequence: CASSEAGGRADVF. The chain recombines TRBV6-1 with TRBJ2-7, with D possibly called TRBD1 or TRBD2 (6 bases each). CDR3 length: 13 amino acids. Per germline, CDR1 MNHNS and CDR2 SASEGT.

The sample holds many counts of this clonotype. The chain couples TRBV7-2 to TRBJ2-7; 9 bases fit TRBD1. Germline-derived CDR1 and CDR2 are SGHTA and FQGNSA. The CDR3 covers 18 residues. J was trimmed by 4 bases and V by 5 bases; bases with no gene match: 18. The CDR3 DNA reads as TGTGCCAGCAGCGATGCCGGACTTTGGGCCGGGACAGGGTACGAGCAGTACTTC. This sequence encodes CASSDAGLWAGTGYEQYF.

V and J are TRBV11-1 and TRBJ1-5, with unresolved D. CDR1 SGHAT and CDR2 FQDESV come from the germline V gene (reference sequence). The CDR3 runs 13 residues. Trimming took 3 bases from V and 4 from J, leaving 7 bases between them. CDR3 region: CASSLAENQPQHF. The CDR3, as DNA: TGTGCCAGCAGCTTGGCAGAGAATCAGCCCCAGCATTTT.

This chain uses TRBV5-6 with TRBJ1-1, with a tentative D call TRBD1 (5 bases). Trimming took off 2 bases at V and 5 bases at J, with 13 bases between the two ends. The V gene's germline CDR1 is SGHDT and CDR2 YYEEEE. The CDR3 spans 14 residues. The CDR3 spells CASSFQGPDTEAFF. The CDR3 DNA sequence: TGTGCCAGCAGCTTTCAGGGCCCAGATACTGAAGCTTTCTTT.

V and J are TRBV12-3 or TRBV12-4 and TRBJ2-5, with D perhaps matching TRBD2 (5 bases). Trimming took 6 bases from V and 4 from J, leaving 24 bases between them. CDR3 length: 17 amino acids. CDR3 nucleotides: TGTGCCAGCAGCCCCACTAGAGTTGACGTTTTTTCAGAGACCCAGTACTTC. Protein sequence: CASSPTRVDVFSETQYF.

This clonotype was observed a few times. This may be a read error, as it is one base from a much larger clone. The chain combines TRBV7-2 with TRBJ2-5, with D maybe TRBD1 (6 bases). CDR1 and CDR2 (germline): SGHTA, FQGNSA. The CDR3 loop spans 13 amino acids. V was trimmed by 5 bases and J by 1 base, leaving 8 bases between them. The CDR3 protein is CASSVQGQETQYF. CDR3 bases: TGTGCCAGCAGCGTACAGGGCCAAGAGACCCAGTACTTC.

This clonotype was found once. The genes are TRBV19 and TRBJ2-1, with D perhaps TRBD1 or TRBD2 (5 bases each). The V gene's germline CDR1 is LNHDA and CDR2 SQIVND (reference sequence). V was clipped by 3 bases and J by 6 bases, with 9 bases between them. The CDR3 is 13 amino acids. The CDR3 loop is CASSIGDLNEQFF. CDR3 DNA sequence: TGTGCCAGTAGTATTGGGGACCTCAATGAGCAGTTCTTC.

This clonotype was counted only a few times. The CDR3 loop reads CASSSRDSQETQYF. CDR3 DNA: TGTGCCAGCAGCTCCCGGGACAGCCAAGAGACCCAGTACTTC. The chain is built from TRBV7-9 and TRBJ2-5; 7 bases align to TRBD1. The CDR3 covers 14 residues. The V and J ends lost 4 bases and 1 base, in that order; junction bases with no gene match: 3. Per the germline V gene, CDR1 is SEHNR and CDR2 is FQNEAQ (reference sequence).

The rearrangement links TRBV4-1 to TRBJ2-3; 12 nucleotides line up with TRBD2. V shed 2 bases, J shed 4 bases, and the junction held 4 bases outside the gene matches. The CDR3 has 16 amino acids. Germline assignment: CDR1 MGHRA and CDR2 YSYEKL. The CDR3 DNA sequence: TGCGCCAGCAGCCAACTAGCGGGAGGGCCTTCAGATACGCAGTATTTT. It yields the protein CASSQLAGGPSDTQYF.

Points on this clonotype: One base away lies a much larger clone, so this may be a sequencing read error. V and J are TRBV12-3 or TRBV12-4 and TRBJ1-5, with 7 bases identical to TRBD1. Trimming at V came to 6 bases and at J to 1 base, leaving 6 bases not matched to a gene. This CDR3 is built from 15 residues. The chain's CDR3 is CASSFTGESNQPQHF. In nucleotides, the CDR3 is TGTGCCAGCAGCTTCACAGGGGAGAGCAATCAGCCCCAGCATTTT.

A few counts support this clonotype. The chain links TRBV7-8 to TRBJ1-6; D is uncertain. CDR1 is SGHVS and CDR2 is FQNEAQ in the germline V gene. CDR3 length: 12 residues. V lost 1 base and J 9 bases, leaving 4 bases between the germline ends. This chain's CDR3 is CASSLERSPLHF. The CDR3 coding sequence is TGTGCCAGCAGCTTAGAGCGTTCACCCCTCCACTTT.

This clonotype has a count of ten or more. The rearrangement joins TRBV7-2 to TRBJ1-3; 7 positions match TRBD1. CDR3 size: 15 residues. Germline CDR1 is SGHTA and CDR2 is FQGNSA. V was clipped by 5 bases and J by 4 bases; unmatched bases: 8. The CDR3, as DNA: TGTGCCAGCAGCCCGGGGGGGACAGCCGGAAACACCATATATTTT. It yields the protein CASSPGGTAGNTIYF.